These 18 T cell receptor beta chains originate from one sample sequenced in a study of T cell responses to AZD1222 COVID-19 vaccine. Produced via immunoSEQ multiplex PCR; TCRdb's table is partial and in-frame only. The profile shows 110,000 to 150,000 clones, roughly 92% of them singletons. This material consisted of peripheral blood, taken on day 0 of AZD1222 vaccination. These receptors were obtained from an adult in good health.

The rearrangement joins TRBV2 to TRBJ1-2; possibly TRBD1 for D (5 bases). The V and J ends lost 2 bases and 7 bases respectively, with 17 bases between them. CDR3 length: 15 residues. Looked up from germline, CDR1 is SNHLY and CDR2 is FYNNEI. The CDR3 sequence is CASSELGQGMGGYTF. CDR3 DNA: TGTGCCAGCAGTGAACTAGGGCAGGGCATGGGTGGCTACACCTTC. The entire variable domain, with the rest obtained from reference TRBV2 and TRBJ1-2, is as follows: EPEVTQTPSHQVTQMGQEVILRCVPISNHLYFYWYRQILGQKVEFLVSFYNNEISEKSEIFDDQFSVERPDGSNFTLKIRSTKLEDSAMYFCASSELGQGMGGYTFGSGTRLTVV.

This clone has only one observation. The genes are TRBV5-1 and TRBJ2-1; 7 nucleotides agree with TRBD2. The ends lost 4 bases at V and 5 bases at J; junction bases unmatched: 9. This CDR3 has 15 residues. Germline assignment: CDR1 SGHRS and CDR2 YFSETQ. CDR3 residues: CASSPVLADNNEQFF. The CDR3 DNA is TGCGCCAGCAGCCCTGTGCTAGCGGATAACAATGAGCAGTTCTTC.

V gene TRBV6-6 combines with J gene TRBJ1-1, with TRBD1 as a possible D gene (6 bases). CDR3 length equals 16 residues. The V gene's germline CDR1 is MNHNY and CDR2 SVGAGI (reference sequence). V shed 5 bases and J shed 3 bases, with 19 bases lying between them. CDR3 DNA: TGTGCCAGCAGTACCCAACCCGGGGGCGCGTACACTGAAGCTTTCTTT. Its translation is CASSTQPGGAYTEAFF.

CDR3 in DNA: TGCGCCAGCAGCCTTTTTGGGCAGAATCATGGCTACACCTTC. Encoded protein: CASSLFGQNHGYTF. V and J are TRBV4-1 and TRBJ1-2; D is unresolved. CDR3 length equals 14 residues. V lost 4 bases and J lost 6, with 15 bases in between. Germline V gene sequence: CDR1 MGHRA, CDR2 YSYEKL.

The J gene is TRBJ1-2, the V gene TRBV5-8; tentatively, D is TRBD1 (5 bases). Trimming removed 4 bases at V and 4 bases at J, with 14 bases between. Germline-derived CDR1 and CDR2 are SGHTS and YDEGEE. The CDR3 covers 14 residues. Written as DNA, the CDR3 is TGTGCCAGCAGCCCCCGGAGGGACGTCTATGGCTACACCTTC. It encodes CASSPRRDVYGYTF.

The CDR3 sequence: CASSPRLQSGNTIYF. Here the CDR3 DNA reads TGCGCCAGCAGCCCCCGTTTACAATCTGGAAACACCATATATTTT. The J gene is TRBJ1-3, the V gene TRBV4-1; D is uncertain. From germline, CDR1 is MGHRA and CDR2 YSYEKL. The CDR3 totals 15 residues. V was clipped by 4 bases and J by 1 base, with 11 bases between them.

The chain carries TRBV11-2 and TRBJ1-2; the match to TRBD1 covers 8 bases. Germline CDR1 reads SGHAT; CDR2 reads FQNNGV. The CDR3 is made up of 17 amino acids. V trimming: 2 bases; J trimming: 6 bases; junction bases outside the gene matches: 14. As DNA, the CDR3 is TGTGCCAGCAGCTTACAATTAGGACAGGGAAACGTGGATGGCTACACCTTC. Translating it yields CASSLQLGQGNVDGYTF.

CDR3 DNA sequence: TGTGCCAGCAGCTTAGCGAGGGGCCTCAATGGGGGCACAGATACGCAGTATTTT. Amino acid sequence: CASSLARGLNGGTDTQYF. This sequence joins TRBV7-8 and TRBJ2-3; either TRBD1 or TRBD2 may supply D (5 bases each). CDR1 and CDR2 (germline): SGHVS, FQNEAQ. Deletions cut 0 bases from V and 1 base from J, with 17 bases between. The CDR3 runs to 18 residues.

The gene calls are TRBV19 and TRBJ2-5; D could derive from TRBD1 or TRBD2 (5 bases each). The length of the CDR3 is 13 residues. Deletions cut 3 bases from V and 6 bases from J, with 11 bases between. Germline V gene sequence: CDR1 LNHDA, CDR2 SQIVND (reference sequence). Written as DNA, the CDR3 is TGTGCCAGTAGTATTTCGAGGGGCCAGACCCAGTACTTC. Translation gives CASSISRGQTQYF. Based on the CDR3 plus reference TRBV19 and TRBJ2-5, the full variable domain is DGGITQSPKYLFRKEGQNVTLSCEQNLNHDAMYWYRQDPGQGLRLIYYSQIVNDFQKGDIAEGYSVSREKKESFPLTVTSAQKNPTAFYLCASSISRGQTQYFGPGTRLLVL.

The chain is built from TRBV6-6 and TRBJ2-3; perhaps TRBD2 as D (5 bases). This CDR3 region has 14 residues. The germline gives CDR1 MNHNY, CDR2 SVGAGI (reference sequence). V was shortened by 4 bases and J by 5 bases, with 13 bases between the two germline ends. CDR3 residues: CASSSSLTGDTQYF. CDR3 coding DNA: TGTGCCAGCAGTTCTAGCCTTACTGGAGATACGCAGTATTTT.

This chain links TRBV11-2 with TRBJ1-2; D not resolved. The V end lost 0 bases, the J end lost 5 bases, and 13 bases lay between the germline ends. This CDR3 has 15 amino acids. Germline loops: CDR1 SGHAT, CDR2 FQNNGV. The chain's CDR3 is CASSLDPGAAYGYTF. The CDR3 coding sequence is TGTGCCAGCAGCTTAGATCCAGGAGCCGCTTATGGCTACACCTTC. The entire variable domain, with the rest obtained from reference TRBV11-2 and TRBJ1-2, is as follows: EAGVAQSPRYKIIEKRQSVAFWCNPISGHATLYWYQQILGQGPKLLIQFQNNGVVDDSQLPKDRFSAERLKGVDSTLKIQPAKLEDSAVYLCASSLDPGAAYGYTFGSGTRLTVV.

J is TRBJ1-1 and V is TRBV10-1, with D perhaps matching TRBD1 (6 bases). CDR1 is WNHNN, CDR2 SYGVQD, per germline (reference sequence). The V and J ends lost 9 bases and 3 bases respectively, with 23 bases between them. The CDR3 extends over 16 amino acids. The CDR3 sequence is CASIPLGGGADTEAFF. For the CDR3, the DNA is TGCGCCAGTATTCCTTTAGGGGGAGGCGCGGACACTGAAGCTTTCTTT.

The chain carries TRBV28 and TRBJ1-1; 9 bases line up with TRBD1. Unmatched junction bases numbered 7, after V lost 1 base and J lost 4 bases. Germline V gene data show CDR1 as MDHEN and CDR2 as SYDVKM. The CDR3 totals 16 residues. The CDR3 protein is CASSLLSGTGSTEAFF. Here the CDR3 DNA reads TGTGCCAGCAGTTTATTAAGCGGGACAGGGAGCACTGAAGCTTTCTTT. Variable domain in full (rest from reference TRBV28 and TRBJ1-1): DVKVTQSSRYLVKRTGEKVFLECVQDMDHENMFWYRQDPGLGLRLIYFSYDVKMKEKGDIPEGYSVSREKKERFSLILESASTNQTSMYLCASSLLSGTGSTEAFFGQGTRLTVV.

The chain employs TRBV6-1 and TRBJ2-7; TRBD2 matches 8 bases. Per the germline V gene, CDR1 is MNHNS and CDR2 is SASEGT. Losses at the gene ends were 3 bases for V and 3 bases for J; bases not matched to a gene: 7. The CDR3 runs 15 residues. CDR3 residues: CASSETGGRYYEQYF. The CDR3 DNA reads as TGTGCCAGCAGTGAGACAGGCGGGAGGTACTACGAGCAGTACTTC.

This clone appeared a single time. This chain uses TRBV10-3 with TRBJ1-3; possibly TRBD1 for D (5 bases). The germline V gene has CDR1 ENHRY and CDR2 SYGVKD. V gave up 6 bases and J gave up 0 bases, with 12 bases separating them. The CDR3 covers 15 residues. The CDR3 DNA sequence: TGTGCCATCAGACCAGGGATCATCTCTGGAAACACCATATATTTT. Amino acid sequence: CAIRPGIISGNTIYF.

In DNA, the CDR3 is TGCGCCAGCAGCCCAAGGGGGGGAAACGGCTACACCTTC. Its translation is CASSPRGGNGYTF. This chain links TRBV4-1 with TRBJ1-2; TRBD1 is a possible D gene (6 bases). V lost 4 bases and J lost 8, with 14 bases in between. The length of the CDR3 is 13 residues. Germline V gene data show CDR1 as MGHRA and CDR2 as YSYEKL.

Concerning this clone itself: The identical CDR3 is also encoded by other nucleotide sequences in the sample. J is TRBJ2-7 and V is TRBV30, with D tentatively TRBD1 (6 bases). Trimming cost V 1 base and J 3 bases, with 10 bases left between them. CDR3 length: 13 amino acids. The V gene's germline CDR1 is GTSNPN and CDR2 SVGIG (reference sequence). This CDR3 reads CAWSGGQNYEQYF. CDR3 DNA sequence: TGTGCCTGGAGTGGGGGGCAAAACTACGAGCAGTACTTC.

The rearrangement uses TRBV12-3 or TRBV12-4 and TRBJ1-2, with D uncertain. The CDR3 extends over 13 amino acids. V was shortened by 6 bases and J by 3 bases, with 11 bases between the two germline ends. The CDR3 DNA follows: TGTGCCAGCAGCCAAGACGGTGACTATGGCTACACCTTC. Its protein is CASSQDGDYGYTF.